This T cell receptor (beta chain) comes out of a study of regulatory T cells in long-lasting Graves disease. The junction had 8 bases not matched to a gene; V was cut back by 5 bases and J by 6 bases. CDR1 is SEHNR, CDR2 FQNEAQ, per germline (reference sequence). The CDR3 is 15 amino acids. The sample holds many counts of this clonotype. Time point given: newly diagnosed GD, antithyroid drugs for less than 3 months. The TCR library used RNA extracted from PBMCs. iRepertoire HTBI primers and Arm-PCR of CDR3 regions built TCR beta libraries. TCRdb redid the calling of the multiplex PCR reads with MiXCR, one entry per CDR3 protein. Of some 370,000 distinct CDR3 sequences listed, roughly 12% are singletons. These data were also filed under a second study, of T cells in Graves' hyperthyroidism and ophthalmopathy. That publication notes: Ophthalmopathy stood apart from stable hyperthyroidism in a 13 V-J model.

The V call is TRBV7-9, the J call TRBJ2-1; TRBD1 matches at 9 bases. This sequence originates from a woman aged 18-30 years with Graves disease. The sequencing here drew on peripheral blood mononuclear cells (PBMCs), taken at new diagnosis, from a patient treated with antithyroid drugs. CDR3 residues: CASSPGQGLFNEQFF. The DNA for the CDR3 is TGTGCCAGCAGCCCTGGACAGGGGTTATTCAATGAGCAGTTCTTC.